The text below deals with one TCR beta chain. The antigen remains undetermined. The sample comes from a study of radiotherapy plus CTLA-4 blockade in lung cancer. In the study overall: There were objective responses in around 18% of patients, and 31% had disease control. General study results and limits: There was expansion of tumor-derived TCR clones in blood after radiotherapy plus ipilimumab.

Patients with chemo-refractory metastatic non-small-cell lung cancer received focal radiation plus CTLA-4 blockade with ipilimumab. CDR3 length equals 15 residues. CDR1 is SEHNR, CDR2 FQNEAQ, per germline (reference sequence). V trimming: 7 bases; J trimming: 6 bases; junction bases outside the gene matches: 11. Here immunoSEQ multiplex PCR was the method, and the copy in TCRdb shows in-frame clones only, minus some. The table includes about 70,000 clones, around 80% detected once. The origin of this receptor is a human donor with non-small cell lung cancer who had a complete response to radiotherapy plus ipilimumab. The V gene is TRBV7-9, the J gene TRBJ2-1, with 8 bases that match TRBD1. The input for sequencing was peripheral blood, taken from a patient treated with radiotherapy plus ipilimumab. This chain's CDR3 is CASNPWTGKGNEQFF. CDR3 nucleotide sequence: TGTGCCAGCAACCCTTGGACAGGGAAGGGCAATGAGCAGTTCTTC. Based on the CDR3 plus reference TRBV7-9 and TRBJ2-1, the full variable domain is DTGVSQNPRHKITKRGQNVTFRCDPISEHNRLYWYRQTLGQGPEFLTYFQNEAQLEKSRLLSDRFSAERPKGSFSTLEIQRTEQGDSAMYLCASNPWTGKGNEQFFGPGTRLTVL.